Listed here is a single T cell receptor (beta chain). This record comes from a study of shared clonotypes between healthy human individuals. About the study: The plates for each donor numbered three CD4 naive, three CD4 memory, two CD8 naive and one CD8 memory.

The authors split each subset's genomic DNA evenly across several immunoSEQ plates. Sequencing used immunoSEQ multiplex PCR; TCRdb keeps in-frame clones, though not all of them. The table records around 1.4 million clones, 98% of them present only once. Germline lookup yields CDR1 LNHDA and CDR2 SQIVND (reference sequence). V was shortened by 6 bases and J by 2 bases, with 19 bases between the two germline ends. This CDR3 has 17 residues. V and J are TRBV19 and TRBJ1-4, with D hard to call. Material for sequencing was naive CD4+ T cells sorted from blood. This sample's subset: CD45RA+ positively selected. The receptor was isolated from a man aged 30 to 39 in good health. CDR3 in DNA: TGTGCCAGTAGCCCCCTCCGATTCGGGCAGACTAATGAAAAACTGTTTTTT. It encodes CASSPLRFGQTNEKLFF.